The 15 T cell receptor beta chains below were found in one sample sequenced in a study of a mutant IDH1 vaccine in newly diagnosed glioma. Sequencing used immunoSEQ multiplex PCR; TCRdb keeps in-frame clones, though not all of them. The sample consists of about 16,000 clones, roughly 79% of them appearing once. Time point reported: baseline, week 1 (first vaccination visit). Treatment denoted: pre-vaccination baseline after standard-of-care therapy. This material consisted of PBMCs, taken from a glioma patient treated with radiotherapy, temozolomide or both. These receptors originate from a middle-aged man with glioma.

V and J are TRBV27 and TRBJ2-2; weak D call: TRBD1 (5 bases). The CDR3 is made up of 13 amino acids. Deletions cut 4 bases from V and 8 bases from J, with 11 bases between. Germline loops: CDR1 MNHEY, CDR2 SMNVEV (reference sequence). The CDR3 DNA sequence: TGTGCCAGCAGTTACACAAGGGGAGGGGAGCTGTTTTTT. Amino acid sequence: CASSYTRGGELFF.

This chain joins TRBV6-5 and TRBJ1-6; D uncertain. This CDR3 is built from 16 residues. Germline V gives CDR1 MNHEY, CDR2 SVGAGI. The V and J ends lost 2 bases and 5 bases respectively, with 13 bases between them. The CDR3 nucleotides are TGTGCCAGCAGTTACACCTCCGGCAGGAATAATTCACCCCTCCACTTT. Amino acids: CASSYTSGRNNSPLHF.

The chain joins TRBV11-2 to TRBJ2-1, with TRBD2 identical over 10 bases. The CDR3 runs to 15 residues. Germline loops: CDR1 SGHAT, CDR2 FQNNGV. Unmatched junction bases numbered 2, after V lost 1 base and J lost 5 bases. CDR3 amino acids: CASSLVGLANNEQFF. CDR3 nucleotides: TGTGCCAGCAGCTTAGTGGGACTAGCGAACAATGAGCAGTTCTTC.

The chain links TRBV5-1 to TRBJ2-1; 8 bases are a match to TRBD2. Per the germline V gene, CDR1 is SGHRS and CDR2 is YFSETQ. Trimming took 4 bases from V and 0 from J; bases not matched to a gene: 9. The CDR3 contains 17 residues. CDR3 nucleotides: TGCGCCAGCAGCCCCCCCCTAAGCGGGAGCTCCTACAATGAGCAGTTCTTC. This encodes CASSPPLSGSSYNEQFF.

Comments on this clone: The conserved phenylalanine or tryptophan normally closing the CDR3 is absent here, so this likely arose from a read error. The chain combines TRBV27 with TRBJ2-7; no clear D. CDR1 MNHEY and CDR2 SMNVEV come from the germline V gene (reference sequence). The CDR3 totals 12 residues. V lost 8 bases to trimming and J lost 2 bases, with 10 bases between them. The CDR3 reads CASFGETYEQYL. CDR3 nucleotides: TGTGCCAGCTTCGGTGAAACCTACGAGCAGTACCTC.

This chain connects TRBV27 to TRBJ2-2; no clear D gene. V was clipped by 2 bases and J by 3 bases, with 13 bases between them. Germline assignment: CDR1 MNHEY and CDR2 SMNVEV (reference sequence). The CDR3 sequence is 16 residues long. The CDR3 DNA sequence: TGTGCCAGCAGTTTAGGGCGAAGAGTCGACACCGGGGAGCTGTTTTTT. Amino acid sequence: CASSLGRRVDTGELFF.

The J gene is TRBJ1-4, the V gene TRBV11-1; 9 nucleotides agree with TRBD1. From germline, CDR1 is SGHAT and CDR2 FQDESV (reference sequence). The CDR3 length is 15 residues. V was clipped by 0 bases and J by 6 bases; unmatched bases: 2. CDR3 in DNA: TGTGCCAGCAGCTTAGCCGGGACAGGGTATGAAAAACTGTTTTTT. It codes for CASSLAGTGYEKLFF. Full variable domain (remainder filled in from reference TRBV11-1 and TRBJ1-4): EAEVAQSPRYKITEKSQAVAFWCDPISGHATLYWYRQILGQGPELLVQFQDESVVDDSQLPKDRFSAERLKGVDSTLKIQPAELGDSAMYLCASSLAGTGYEKLFFGSGTQLSVL.

This clone was seen only once. The chain links TRBV6-5 to TRBJ1-1; D gene uncertain. Germline V gene data show CDR1 as MNHEY and CDR2 as SVGAGI. V gave up 11 bases and J gave up 8 bases, with 27 bases separating them. This CDR3 contains 15 residues. The CDR3 reads CAAIRTSLPPPEAFF. In DNA form, the CDR3 reads TGTGCCGCAATCCGCACCTCGTTACCGCCCCCAGAAGCTTTCTTT.

The gene calls are TRBV5-8 and TRBJ1-5; D possibly corresponds to TRBD1 (6 bases). V gave up 3 bases and J gave up 2 bases, with 9 bases separating them. The CDR3 length is 14 residues. Looked up from germline, CDR1 is SGHTS and CDR2 is YDEGEE. CDR3 DNA: TGTGCCAGCAGCTCGGGACACCGCAATCAGCCCCAGCATTTT. It codes for CASSSGHRNQPQHF.

The V and J genes are TRBV6-1 and TRBJ1-5; D is unresolved. This CDR3 comprises 15 residues. The germline V gene has CDR1 MNHNS and CDR2 SASEGT. V lost 6 bases and J 6 bases, leaving 18 bases between the germline ends. CDR3 residues: CASSPSPFGRQPQHF. The CDR3 nucleotides read TGTGCCAGCAGCCCCAGCCCGTTCGGTCGTCAGCCCCAGCATTTT.

This clone was detected only a few times. This chain links TRBV7-9 with TRBJ1-1; 7 bases are a match to TRBD1. The length of the CDR3 is 12 residues. The V segment lost 4 bases and the J segment 7 bases; nucleotides outside the gene matches: 3. Germline values: CDR1 SEHNR, CDR2 FQNEAQ (reference sequence). The CDR3 loop is CASSYDRVEAFF. CDR3 DNA: TGTGCCAGCAGCTACGACAGGGTTGAAGCTTTCTTT.

V usage is TRBV11-2 and J usage is TRBJ2-3; possible D gene TRBD2, 7 bases. The CDR3 has 15 amino acids. V lost 3 bases, J lost 4 bases, and 14 bases lay in between. From germline, CDR1 is SGHAT and CDR2 FQNNGV. CDR3 nucleotides: TGTGCCAGCAGCTTTGTGGGAGGGGGAGCAGATACGCAGTATTTT. Its protein product is CASSFVGGGADTQYF.

This clone was seen a handful of times. The chain is built from TRBV27 and TRBJ1-5; no reliable D call. The CDR3 runs to 13 residues. Germline CDR1 is MNHEY and CDR2 is SMNVEV (reference sequence). Deletions cut 5 bases from V and 4 bases from J, with 9 bases between. The CDR3 region is CASSLRENQPQHF. CDR3 DNA: TGTGCCAGCAGTCTCCGGGAGAATCAGCCCCAGCATTTT.

This chain's CDR3 is CASSLTVRVGRTYEQYF. The CDR3 DNA reads as TGTGCCAGCAGCTTGACGGTCAGGGTAGGGAGAACCTACGAGCAGTACTTC. The chain links TRBV5-6 to TRBJ2-7, with D possibly being TRBD1 or TRBD2 (5 bases each). CDR1 and CDR2 (germline): SGHDT, YYEEEE. This CDR3 region has 17 residues. Trimming left V 1 base short and J 2 bases short, with 19 bases between.

This chain uses TRBV5-8 with TRBJ2-7; D call uncertain. V was trimmed by 4 bases and J by 0 bases, leaving 11 bases between them. Germline loops: CDR1 SGHTS, CDR2 YDEGEE. This CDR3 has 14 amino acids. The CDR3 region has the DNA TGTGCCAGCAGCAAGGACGGGCACTCCTACGAGCAGTACTTC. Residues: CASSKDGHSYEQYF.